This record looks at one T cell receptor (beta chain) sequence and its context. The sample belongs to a study of blood T cell repertoires in COVID-19. Study context: The United States, Italy and Spain supplied acute and convalescent COVID-19 samples. PBMCs, B-cell-depleted T cells, or T cells were the source of the cDNA or gDNA that made up the material.

This CDR3 is 13 amino acids long. Germline CDR1 reads KGHSH; CDR2 reads LQKENI. V dropped 6 bases and J dropped 4; count of bases not matched to a gene: 3. Assay: immunoSEQ multiplex PCR; the TCRdb copy retains only in-frame clones and omits some. The sample contains about 50,000 clones, around 76% of which appear only once. The clonotype was recovered from a man between 45 and 60 years old with active or convalescent COVID-19. This chain connects TRBV18 to TRBJ2-1, with 7 bases identical to TRBD2. What was sequenced was peripheral blood. CDR3 sequence reads: CASSLSGYNEQFF. CDR3 coding DNA: TGTGCCAGCTCGCTTAGCGGGTACAATGAGCAGTTCTTC.